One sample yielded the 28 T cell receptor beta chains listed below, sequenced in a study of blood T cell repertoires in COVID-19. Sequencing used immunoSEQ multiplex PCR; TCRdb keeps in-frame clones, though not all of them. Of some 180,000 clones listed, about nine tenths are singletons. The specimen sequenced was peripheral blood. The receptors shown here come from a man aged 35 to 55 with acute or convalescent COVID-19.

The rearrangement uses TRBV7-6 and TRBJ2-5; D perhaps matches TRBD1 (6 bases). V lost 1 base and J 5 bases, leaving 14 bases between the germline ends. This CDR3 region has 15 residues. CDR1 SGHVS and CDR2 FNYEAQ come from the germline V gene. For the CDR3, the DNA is TGTGCCAGCAGCTTAGAGAACAGGGTTGGGGAGACCCAGTACTTC. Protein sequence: CASSLENRVGETQYF.

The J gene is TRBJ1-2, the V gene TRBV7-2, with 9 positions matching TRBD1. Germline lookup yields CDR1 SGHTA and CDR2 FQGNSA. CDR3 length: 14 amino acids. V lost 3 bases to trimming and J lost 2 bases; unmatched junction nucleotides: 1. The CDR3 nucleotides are TGTGCCAGCAGCTTTACAGGGGGCAACTATGGCTACACCTTC. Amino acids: CASSFTGGNYGYTF.

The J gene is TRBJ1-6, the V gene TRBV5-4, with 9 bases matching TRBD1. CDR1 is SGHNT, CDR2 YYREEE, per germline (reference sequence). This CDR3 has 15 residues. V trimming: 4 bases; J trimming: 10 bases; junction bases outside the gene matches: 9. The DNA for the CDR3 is TGTGCCAGCAGCCCATCCGGGACAGGGCACTCACCCCTCCACTTT. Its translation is CASSPSGTGHSPLHF.

The CDR3 reads CASSLDRGTRDTQYF. The CDR3 coding sequence is TGCGCCAGCAGCTTGGATCGGGGAACGAGAGATACGCAGTATTTT. The J gene is TRBJ2-3, the V gene TRBV5-1; the D gene is possibly TRBD2 (5 bases). This CDR3 region has 15 residues. Germline V gene lookup returns CDR1 SGHRS and CDR2 YFSETQ. Trimming took off 0 bases at V and 5 bases at J, with 13 bases between the two ends. The full variable domain, its missing parts supplied by reference TRBV5-1 and TRBJ2-3, is KAGVTQTPRYLIKTRGQQVTLSCSPISGHRSVSWYQQTPGQGLQFLFEYFSETQRNKGNFPGRFSGRQFSNSRSEMNVSTLELGDSALYLCASSLDRGTRDTQYFGPGTRLTVL.

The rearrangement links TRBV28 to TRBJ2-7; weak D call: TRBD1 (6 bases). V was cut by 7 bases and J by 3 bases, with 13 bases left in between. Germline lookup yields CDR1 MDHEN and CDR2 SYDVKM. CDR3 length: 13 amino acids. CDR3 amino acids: CASKGTGYYEQYF. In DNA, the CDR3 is TGTGCCAGCAAAGGAACAGGGTACTACGAGCAGTACTTC.

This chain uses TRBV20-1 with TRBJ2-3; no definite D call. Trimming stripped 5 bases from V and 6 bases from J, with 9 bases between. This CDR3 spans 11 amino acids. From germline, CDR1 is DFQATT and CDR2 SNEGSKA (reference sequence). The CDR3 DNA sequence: TGCAGTGCTTCTAGACCGGATACGCAGTATTTT. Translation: CSASRPDTQYF.

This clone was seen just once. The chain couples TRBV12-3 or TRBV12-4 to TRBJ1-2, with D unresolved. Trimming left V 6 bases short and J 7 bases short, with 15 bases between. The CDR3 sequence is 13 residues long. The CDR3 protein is CASSSGFVGGYTF. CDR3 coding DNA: TGTGCCAGCAGCTCCGGGTTCGTGGGTGGCTACACCTTC.

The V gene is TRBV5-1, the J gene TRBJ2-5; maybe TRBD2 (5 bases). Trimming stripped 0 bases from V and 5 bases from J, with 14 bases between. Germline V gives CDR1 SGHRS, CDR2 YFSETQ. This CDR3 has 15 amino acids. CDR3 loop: CASSLGVGGSETQYF. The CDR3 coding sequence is TGCGCCAGCAGCTTGGGCGTAGGTGGGAGTGAGACCCAGTACTTC.

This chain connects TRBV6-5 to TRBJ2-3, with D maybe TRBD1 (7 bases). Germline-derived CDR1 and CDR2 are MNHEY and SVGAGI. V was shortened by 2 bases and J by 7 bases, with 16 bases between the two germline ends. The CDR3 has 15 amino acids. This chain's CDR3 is CASSYKHRGGNTQYF. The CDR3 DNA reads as TGTGCCAGCAGTTACAAACACAGGGGAGGAAATACGCAGTATTTT.

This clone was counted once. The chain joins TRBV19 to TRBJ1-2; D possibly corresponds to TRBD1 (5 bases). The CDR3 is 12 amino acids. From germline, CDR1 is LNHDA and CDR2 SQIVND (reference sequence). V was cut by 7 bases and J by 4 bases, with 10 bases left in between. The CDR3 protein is CASTGWGYGYTF. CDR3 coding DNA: TGTGCCAGTACAGGGTGGGGCTATGGCTACACCTTC. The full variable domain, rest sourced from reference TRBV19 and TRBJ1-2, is DGGITQSPKYLFRKEGQNVTLSCEQNLNHDAMYWYRQDPGQGLRLIYYSQIVNDFQKGDIAEGYSVSREKKESFPLTVTSAQKNPTAFYLCASTGWGYGYTFGSGTRLTVV.

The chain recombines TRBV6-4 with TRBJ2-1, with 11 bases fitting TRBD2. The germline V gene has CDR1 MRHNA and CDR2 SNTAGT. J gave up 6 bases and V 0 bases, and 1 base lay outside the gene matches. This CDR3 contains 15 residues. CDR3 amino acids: CASSDSSGGANEQFF. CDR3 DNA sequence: TGTGCCAGCAGTGACTCTAGCGGGGGGGCCAATGAGCAGTTCTTC.

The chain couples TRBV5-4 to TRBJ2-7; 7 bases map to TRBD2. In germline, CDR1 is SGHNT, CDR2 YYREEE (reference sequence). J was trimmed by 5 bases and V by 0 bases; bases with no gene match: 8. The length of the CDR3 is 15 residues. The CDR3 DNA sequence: TGTGCCAGCAGCTTGGCTACGGGAGGACTCAACGAGCAGTACTTC. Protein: CASSLATGGLNEQYF.

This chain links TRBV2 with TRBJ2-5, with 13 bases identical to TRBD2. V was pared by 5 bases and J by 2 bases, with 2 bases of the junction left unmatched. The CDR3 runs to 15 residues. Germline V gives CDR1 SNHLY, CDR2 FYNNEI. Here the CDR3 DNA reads TGTGCCAGCAGTTTGACTAGCGGGGGGCAAGAGACCCAGTACTTC. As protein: CASSLTSGGQETQYF.

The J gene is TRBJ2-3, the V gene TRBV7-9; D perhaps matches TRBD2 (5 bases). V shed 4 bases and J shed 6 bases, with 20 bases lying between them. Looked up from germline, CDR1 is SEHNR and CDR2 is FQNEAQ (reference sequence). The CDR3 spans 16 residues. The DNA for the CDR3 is TGTGCCAGCAGCTCCGGAGCGGCCCTCCCTTCGGATACGCAGTATTTT. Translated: CASSSGAALPSDTQYF. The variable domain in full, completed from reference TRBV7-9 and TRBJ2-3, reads DTGVSQNPRHKITKRGQNVTFRCDPISEHNRLYWYRQTLGQGPEFLTYFQNEAQLEKSRLLSDRFSAERPKGSFSTLEIQRTEQGDSAMYLCASSSGAALPSDTQYFGPGTRLTVL.

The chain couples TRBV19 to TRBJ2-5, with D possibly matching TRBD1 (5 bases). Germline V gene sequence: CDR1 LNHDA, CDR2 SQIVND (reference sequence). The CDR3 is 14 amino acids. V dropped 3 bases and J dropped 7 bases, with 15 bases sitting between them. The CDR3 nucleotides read TGTGCCAGTAGTATTAACGACGGACACACGACCCAGTACTTC. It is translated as CASSINDGHTTQYF. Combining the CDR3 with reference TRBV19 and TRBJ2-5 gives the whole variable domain DGGITQSPKYLFRKEGQNVTLSCEQNLNHDAMYWYRQDPGQGLRLIYYSQIVNDFQKGDIAEGYSVSREKKESFPLTVTSAQKNPTAFYLCASSINDGHTTQYFGPGTRLLVL.

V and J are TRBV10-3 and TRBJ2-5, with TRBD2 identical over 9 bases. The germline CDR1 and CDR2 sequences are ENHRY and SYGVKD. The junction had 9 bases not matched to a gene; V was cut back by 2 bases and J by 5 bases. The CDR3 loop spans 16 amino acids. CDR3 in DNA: TGTGCCATCAGTGAGCCTAGCGGGGCCCCCCAGGAGACCCAGTACTTC. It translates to CAISEPSGAPQETQYF.

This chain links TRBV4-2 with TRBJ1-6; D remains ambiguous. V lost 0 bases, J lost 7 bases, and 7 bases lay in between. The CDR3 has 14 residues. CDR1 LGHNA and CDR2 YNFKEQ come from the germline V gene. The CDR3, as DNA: TGTGCCAGCAGCCAAGATCCAAGCAATTCACCCCTCCACTTT. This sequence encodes CASSQDPSNSPLHF.

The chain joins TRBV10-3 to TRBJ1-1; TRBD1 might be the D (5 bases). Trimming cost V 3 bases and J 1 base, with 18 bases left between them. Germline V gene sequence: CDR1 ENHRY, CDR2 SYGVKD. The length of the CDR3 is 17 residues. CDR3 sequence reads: CAISDFGFETANTEAFF. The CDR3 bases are TGTGCCATCAGTGATTTCGGGTTTGAGACAGCGAACACTGAAGCTTTCTTT.

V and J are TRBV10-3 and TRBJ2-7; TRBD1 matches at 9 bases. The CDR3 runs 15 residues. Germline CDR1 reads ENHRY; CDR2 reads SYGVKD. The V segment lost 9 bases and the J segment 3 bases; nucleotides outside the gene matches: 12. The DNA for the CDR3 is TGTGCCATAGCTCAACAGGGGGCGACGAGCTACGAGCAGTACTTC. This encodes CAIAQQGATSYEQYF.

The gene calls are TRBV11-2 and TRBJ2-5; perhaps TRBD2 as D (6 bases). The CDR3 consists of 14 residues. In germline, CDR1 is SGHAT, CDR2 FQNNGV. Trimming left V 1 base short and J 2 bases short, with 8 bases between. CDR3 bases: TGTGCCAGCAGCTTAGCGGGGGTACAAGAGACCCAGTACTTC. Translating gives CASSLAGVQETQYF.

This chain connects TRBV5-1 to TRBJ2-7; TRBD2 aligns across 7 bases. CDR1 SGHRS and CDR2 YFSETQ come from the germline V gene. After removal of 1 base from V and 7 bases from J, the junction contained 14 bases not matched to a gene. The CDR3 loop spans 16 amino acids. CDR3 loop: CASSLPRSGGEGEQYF. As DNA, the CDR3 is TGCGCCAGCAGCTTGCCCCGCTCTGGGGGGGAAGGAGAGCAGTACTTC.

CDR3 loop: CASSTRTSGVDEQFF. The CDR3 DNA is TGCGCCAGCAGCACCCGGACTAGCGGGGTGGATGAGCAGTTCTTC. This chain connects TRBV5-1 to TRBJ2-1; TRBD2 aligns across 12 bases. V trimming: 4 bases; J trimming: 8 bases; junction bases outside the gene matches: 7. The germline CDR1 and CDR2 sequences are SGHRS and YFSETQ. The CDR3 runs 15 residues.

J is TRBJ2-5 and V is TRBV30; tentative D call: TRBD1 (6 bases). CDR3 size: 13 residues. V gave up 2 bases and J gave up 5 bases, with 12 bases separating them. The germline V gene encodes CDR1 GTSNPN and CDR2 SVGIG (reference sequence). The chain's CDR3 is CAWSRTARETQYF. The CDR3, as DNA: TGTGCCTGGAGTAGGACAGCGCGGGAGACCCAGTACTTC.

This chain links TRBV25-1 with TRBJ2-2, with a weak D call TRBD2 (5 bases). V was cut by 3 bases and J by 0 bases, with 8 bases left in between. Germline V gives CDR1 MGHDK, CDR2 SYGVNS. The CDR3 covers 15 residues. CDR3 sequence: CASSDSGTNTGELFF. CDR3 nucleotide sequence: TGTGCCAGCAGTGATTCCGGGACGAACACCGGGGAGCTGTTTTTT.

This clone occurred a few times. Here the CDR3 DNA reads TGTGCCAGCAGCTTAGTGGGGACAACACTTAGCAATCAGCCCCAGCATTTT. Its protein is CASSLVGTTLSNQPQHF. The chain joins TRBV7-2 to TRBJ1-5; D is possibly TRBD1 (6 bases). Germline V gene lookup returns CDR1 SGHTA and CDR2 FQGNSA. The CDR3 consists of 17 residues. Trimming pared 1 base from V and 0 bases from J, leaving 13 bases between.

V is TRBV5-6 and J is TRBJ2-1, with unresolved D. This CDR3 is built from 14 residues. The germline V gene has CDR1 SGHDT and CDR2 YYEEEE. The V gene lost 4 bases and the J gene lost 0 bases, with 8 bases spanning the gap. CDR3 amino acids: CASSPPGSYNEQFF. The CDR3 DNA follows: TGTGCCAGCAGCCCCCCCGGCTCCTACAATGAGCAGTTCTTC.

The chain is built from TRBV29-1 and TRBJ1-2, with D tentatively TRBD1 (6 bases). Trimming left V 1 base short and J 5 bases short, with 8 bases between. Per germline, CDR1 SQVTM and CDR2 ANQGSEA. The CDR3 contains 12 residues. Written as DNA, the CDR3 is TGCAGCGTTGAAGCAGGGGCTTATGGCTACACCTTC. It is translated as CSVEAGAYGYTF.

CDR3 nucleotide sequence: TGCGCCAGCAGCCTTACAAATTCGGGTCGCACAGATACGCAGTATTTT. Its protein product is CASSLTNSGRTDTQYF. J is TRBJ2-3 and V is TRBV5-1; D unclear. The V and J ends lost 4 bases and 1 base respectively, with 16 bases between them. Looked up from germline, CDR1 is SGHRS and CDR2 is YFSETQ. The CDR3 spans 16 residues. The variable domain in full, completed from reference TRBV5-1 and TRBJ2-3, reads KAGVTQTPRYLIKTRGQQVTLSCSPISGHRSVSWYQQTPGQGLQFLFEYFSETQRNKGNFPGRFSGRQFSNSRSEMNVSTLELGDSALYLCASSLTNSGRTDTQYFGPGTRLTVL.